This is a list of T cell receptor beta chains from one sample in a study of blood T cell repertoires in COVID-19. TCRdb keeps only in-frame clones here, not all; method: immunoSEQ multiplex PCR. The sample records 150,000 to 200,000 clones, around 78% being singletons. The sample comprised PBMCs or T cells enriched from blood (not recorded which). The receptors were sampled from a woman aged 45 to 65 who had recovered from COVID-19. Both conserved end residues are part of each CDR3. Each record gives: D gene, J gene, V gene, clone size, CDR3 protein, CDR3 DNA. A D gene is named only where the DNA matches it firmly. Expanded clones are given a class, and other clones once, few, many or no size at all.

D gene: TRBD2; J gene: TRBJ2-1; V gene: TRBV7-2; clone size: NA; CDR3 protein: CASSLGLGGRDEQFF; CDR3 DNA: TGTGCCAGCAGCTTAGGACTGGGAGGGAGGGATGAGCAGTTCTTC
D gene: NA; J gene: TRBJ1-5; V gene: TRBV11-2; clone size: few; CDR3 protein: CASSLISARGPNQPQHF; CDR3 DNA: TGTGCCAGCAGCTTAATAAGTGCCAGGGGACCCAATCAGCCCCAGCATTTT
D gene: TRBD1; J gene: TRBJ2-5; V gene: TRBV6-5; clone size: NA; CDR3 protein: CASLGTAQETQYF; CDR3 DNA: TGTGCCAGCCTAGGGACAGCCCAAGAGACCCAGTACTTC
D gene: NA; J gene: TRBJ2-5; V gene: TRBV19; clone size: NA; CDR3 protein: CASRETGMKETQYF; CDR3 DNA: TGTGCCAGTAGGGAAACAGGGATGAAAGAGACCCAGTACTTC
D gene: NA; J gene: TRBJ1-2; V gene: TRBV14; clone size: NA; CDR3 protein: CASSQAGNGYTF; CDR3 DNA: TGTGCCAGCAGCCAAGCGGGGAATGGCTACACCTTC
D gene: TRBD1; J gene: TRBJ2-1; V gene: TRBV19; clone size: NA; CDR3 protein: CASSIRQGAGEQFF; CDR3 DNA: TGTGCCAGTAGTATTCGACAGGGGGCCGGTGAGCAGTTCTTC
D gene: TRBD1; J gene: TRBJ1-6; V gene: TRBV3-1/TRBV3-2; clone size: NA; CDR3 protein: CASKGQGGGSPLHF; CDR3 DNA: TGTGCCAGCAAAGGACAGGGGGGAGGTTCACCCCTCCACTTT
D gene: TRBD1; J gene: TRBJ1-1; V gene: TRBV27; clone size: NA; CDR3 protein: CASHEATGLNTEAFF; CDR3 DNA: TGTGCCAGCCATGAAGCGACAGGGCTGAACACTGAAGCTTTCTTT
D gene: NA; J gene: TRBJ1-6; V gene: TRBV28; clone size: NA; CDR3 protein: CASISSGITPNSPLHF; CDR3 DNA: TGTGCCAGCATTTCATCCGGGATCACCCCAAATTCACCCCTCCACTTT
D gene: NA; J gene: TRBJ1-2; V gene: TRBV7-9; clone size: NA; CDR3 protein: CASSFKGSDGYTF; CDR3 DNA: TGTGCCAGCAGCTTTAAGGGGTCGGATGGCTACACCTTC
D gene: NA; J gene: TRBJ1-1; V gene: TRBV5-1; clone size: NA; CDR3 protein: CASREGQRNTEAFF; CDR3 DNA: TGCGCCAGCAGAGAAGGACAGCGAAACACTGAAGCTTTCTTT
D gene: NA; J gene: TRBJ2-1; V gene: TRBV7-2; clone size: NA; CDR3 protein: CASSPREGVGLSEQFF; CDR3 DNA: TGTGCCAGCAGCCCAAGGGAGGGGGTAGGATTATCTGAGCAGTTCTTC
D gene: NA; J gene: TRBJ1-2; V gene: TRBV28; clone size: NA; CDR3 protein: CASSFVDSYGYTF; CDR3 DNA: TGTGCCAGCAGTTTCGTGGACAGCTATGGCTACACCTTC
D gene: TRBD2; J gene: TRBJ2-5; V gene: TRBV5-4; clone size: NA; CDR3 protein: CASSFGLAVQETQYF; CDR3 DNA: TGTGCCAGCAGCTTCGGACTAGCGGTTCAAGAGACCCAGTACTTC
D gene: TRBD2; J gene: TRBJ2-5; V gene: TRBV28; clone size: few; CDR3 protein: CASRSGGAGETQYF; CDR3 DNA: TGTGCCAGCCGTAGCGGGGGGGCCGGGGAGACCCAGTACTTC
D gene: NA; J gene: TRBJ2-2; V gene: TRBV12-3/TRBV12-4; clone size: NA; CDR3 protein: CASSFGGAGELFF; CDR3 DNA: TGTGCCAGCAGTTTTGGAGGGGCCGGGGAGCTGTTTTTT
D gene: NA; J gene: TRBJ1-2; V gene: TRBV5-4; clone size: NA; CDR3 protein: CASSTRQAGYGYTF; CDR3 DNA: TGTGCCAGCAGCACTCGGCAAGCCGGGTATGGCTACACCTTC
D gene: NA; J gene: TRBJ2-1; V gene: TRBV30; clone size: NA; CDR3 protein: CAWSVRGLQRNEQFF; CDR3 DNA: TGTGCCTGGAGTGTACGGGGACTCCAGCGCAATGAGCAGTTCTTC
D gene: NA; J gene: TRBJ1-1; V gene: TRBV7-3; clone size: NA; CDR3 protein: CASSPEPEAFF; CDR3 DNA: TGTGCCAGCAGCCCGGAGCCTGAAGCTTTCTTT
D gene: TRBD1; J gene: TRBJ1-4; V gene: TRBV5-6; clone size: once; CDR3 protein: CASSASGTGREKLFF; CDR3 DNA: TGTGCCAGCAGCGCGTCCGGGACAGGAAGGGAAAAACTGTTTTTT
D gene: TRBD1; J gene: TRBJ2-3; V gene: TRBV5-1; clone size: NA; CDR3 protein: CASSLAGRGRSAQYF; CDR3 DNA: TGCGCCAGCAGCTTGGCCGGCAGGGGGCGATCGGCGCAGTATTTT
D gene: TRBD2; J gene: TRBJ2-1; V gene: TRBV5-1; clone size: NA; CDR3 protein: CASSLMASGGAYNEQFF; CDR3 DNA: TGCGCCAGCAGCTTGATGGCTAGCGGGGGGGCCTACAATGAGCAGTTCTTC
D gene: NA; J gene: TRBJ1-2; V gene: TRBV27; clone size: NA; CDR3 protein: CASSPKQAIYGYTF; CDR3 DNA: TGTGCCAGCAGTCCAAAACAGGCTATCTATGGCTACACCTTC
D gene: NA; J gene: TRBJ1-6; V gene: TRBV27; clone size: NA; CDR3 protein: CASRPGPQGSPLHF; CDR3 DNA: TGTGCCAGCAGACCCGGGCCCCAGGGTTCACCCCTCCACTTT
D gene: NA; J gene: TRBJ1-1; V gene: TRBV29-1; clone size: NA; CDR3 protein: CSVQTGSGTEAFF; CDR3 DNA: TGCAGCGTCCAAACAGGGAGTGGGACTGAAGCTTTCTTT
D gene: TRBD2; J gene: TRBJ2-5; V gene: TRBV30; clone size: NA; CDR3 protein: CAWNAGGLVTQYF; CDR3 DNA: TGTGCCTGGAACGCGGGAGGCTTGGTGACCCAGTACTTC
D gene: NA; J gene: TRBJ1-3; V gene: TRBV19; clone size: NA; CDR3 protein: CASSGFLSGNTIYF; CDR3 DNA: TGTGCCAGTAGTGGCTTCCTTTCTGGAAACACCATATATTTT
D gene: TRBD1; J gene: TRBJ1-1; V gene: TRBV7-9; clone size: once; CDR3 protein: CASSSSGTANTEAFF; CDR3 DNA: TGTGCCAGCAGCTCCTCGGGGACAGCTAACACTGAAGCTTTCTTT
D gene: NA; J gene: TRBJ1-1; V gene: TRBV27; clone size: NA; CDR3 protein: CASSQPAGNTEAFF; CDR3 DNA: TGTGCCAGCAGCCAACCCGCAGGTAACACTGAAGCTTTCTTT
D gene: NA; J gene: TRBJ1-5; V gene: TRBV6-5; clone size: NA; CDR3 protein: CASGEGYQPQHF; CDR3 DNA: TGTGCCAGCGGGGAGGGGTATCAGCCCCAGCATTTT
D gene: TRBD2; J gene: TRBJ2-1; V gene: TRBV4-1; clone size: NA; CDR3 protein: CASSPLTSGSHEQFF; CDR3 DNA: TGCGCCAGCAGCCCGCTGACTAGCGGGAGCCATGAGCAGTTCTTC
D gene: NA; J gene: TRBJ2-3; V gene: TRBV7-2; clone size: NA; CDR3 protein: CASSPGDSRVDTQYF; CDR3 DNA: TGTGCCAGCAGCCCTGGGGACTCAAGAGTAGATACGCAGTATTTT
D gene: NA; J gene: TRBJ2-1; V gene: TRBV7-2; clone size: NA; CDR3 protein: CASSLWSDLNEQFF; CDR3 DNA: TGTGCCAGCAGCTTATGGAGCGACCTCAATGAGCAGTTCTTC
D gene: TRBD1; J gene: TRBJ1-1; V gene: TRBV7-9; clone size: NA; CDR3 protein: CASSPGQVHTEAFF; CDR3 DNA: TGTGCCAGCAGTCCGGGACAGGTGCACACTGAAGCTTTCTTT
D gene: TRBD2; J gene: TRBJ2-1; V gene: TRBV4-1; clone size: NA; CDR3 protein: CASRYTSGGSSYNEQFF; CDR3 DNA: TGCGCCAGCAGGTACACTAGCGGGGGGAGCTCCTACAATGAGCAGTTCTTC
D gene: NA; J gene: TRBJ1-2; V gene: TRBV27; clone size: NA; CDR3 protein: CASSQGYTF; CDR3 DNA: TGTGCCAGCAGCCAAGGCTACACCTTC
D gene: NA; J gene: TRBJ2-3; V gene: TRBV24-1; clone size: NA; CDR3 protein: CATSDLGGVGTDTQYF; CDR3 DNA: TGTGCCACCAGTGATTTAGGGGGGGTAGGCACAGATACGCAGTATTTT
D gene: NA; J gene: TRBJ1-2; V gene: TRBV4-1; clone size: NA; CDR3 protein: CASSQEVTVVNYGYTF; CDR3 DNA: TGCGCCAGCAGCCAAGAGGTGACAGTCGTAAACTATGGCTACACCTTC
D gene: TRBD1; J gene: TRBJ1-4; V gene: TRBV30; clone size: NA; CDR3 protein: CAWGRTGKSEKLFF; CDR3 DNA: TGTGCCTGGGGCAGGACAGGTAAAAGTGAAAAACTGTTTTTT
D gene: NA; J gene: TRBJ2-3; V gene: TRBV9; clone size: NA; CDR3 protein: CASSVGAINTDTQYF; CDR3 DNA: TGTGCCAGCAGCGTTGGAGCTATTAACACAGATACGCAGTATTTT